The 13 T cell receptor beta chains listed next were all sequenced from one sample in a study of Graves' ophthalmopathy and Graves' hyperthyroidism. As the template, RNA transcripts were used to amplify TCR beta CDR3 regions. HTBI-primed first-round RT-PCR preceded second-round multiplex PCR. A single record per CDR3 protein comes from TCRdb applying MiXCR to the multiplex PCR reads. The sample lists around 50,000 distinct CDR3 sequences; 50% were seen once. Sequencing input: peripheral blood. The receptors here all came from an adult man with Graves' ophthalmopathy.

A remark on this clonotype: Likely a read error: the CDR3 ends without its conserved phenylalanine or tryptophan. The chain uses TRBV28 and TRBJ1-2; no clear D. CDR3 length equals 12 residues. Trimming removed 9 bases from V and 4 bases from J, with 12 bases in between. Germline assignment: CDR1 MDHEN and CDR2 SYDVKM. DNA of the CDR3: TGTGCCAGTCTAGGGTATAGCTATGGCTACACCTCC. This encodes CASLGYSYGYTS.

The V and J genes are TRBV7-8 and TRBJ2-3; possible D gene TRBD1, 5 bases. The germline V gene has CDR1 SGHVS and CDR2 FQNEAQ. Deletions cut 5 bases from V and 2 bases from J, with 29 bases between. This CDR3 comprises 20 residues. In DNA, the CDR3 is TGTGCCAGCAGCCTAATCCGCAGGGATAGGCCCGCCCGATACACAGATACGCAGTATTTT. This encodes CASSLIRRDRPARYTDTQYF.

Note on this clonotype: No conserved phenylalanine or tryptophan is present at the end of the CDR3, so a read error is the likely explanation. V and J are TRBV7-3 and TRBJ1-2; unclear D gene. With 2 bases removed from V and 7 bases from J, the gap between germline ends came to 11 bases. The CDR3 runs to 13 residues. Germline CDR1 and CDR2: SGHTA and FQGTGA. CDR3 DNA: TGTGCCAGCAGCTTAGAAAGGGCCGGTGGCTACACCATC. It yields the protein CASSLERAGGYTI.

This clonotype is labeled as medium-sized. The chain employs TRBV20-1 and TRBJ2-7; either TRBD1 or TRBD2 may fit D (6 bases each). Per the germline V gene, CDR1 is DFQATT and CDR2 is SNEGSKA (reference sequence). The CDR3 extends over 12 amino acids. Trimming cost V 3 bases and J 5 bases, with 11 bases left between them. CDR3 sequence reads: CSASTGGNEQYF. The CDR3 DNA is TGCAGTGCTAGCACCGGGGGCAACGAGCAGTACTTC.

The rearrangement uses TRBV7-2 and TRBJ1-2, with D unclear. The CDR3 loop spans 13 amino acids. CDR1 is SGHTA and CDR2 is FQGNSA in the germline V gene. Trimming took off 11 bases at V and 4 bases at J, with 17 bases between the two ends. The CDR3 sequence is CAGSWVSSYGYTF. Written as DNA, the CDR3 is TGTGCCGGCTCCTGGGTTTCTAGCTATGGCTACACCTTC.

The CDR3 sequence: CASSLTSGDTF. CDR3 sequence (DNA): TGTGCCAGCAGCTTAACTTCAGGGGACACCTTC. This sequence joins TRBV7-3 and TRBJ1-2; D possibly corresponds to TRBD1 (6 bases). Germline lookup yields CDR1 SGHTA and CDR2 FQGTGA. V lost 0 bases to trimming and J lost 12 bases, with 8 bases between them. This CDR3 region has 11 residues.

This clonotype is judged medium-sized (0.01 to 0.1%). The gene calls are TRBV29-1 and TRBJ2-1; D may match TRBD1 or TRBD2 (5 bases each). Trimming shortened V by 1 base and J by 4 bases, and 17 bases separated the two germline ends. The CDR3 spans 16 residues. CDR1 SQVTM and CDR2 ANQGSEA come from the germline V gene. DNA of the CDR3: TGCAGCGTTGAAGGCACAGACAAGGGGAGATACAATGAGCAGTTCTTC. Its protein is CSVEGTDKGRYNEQFF.

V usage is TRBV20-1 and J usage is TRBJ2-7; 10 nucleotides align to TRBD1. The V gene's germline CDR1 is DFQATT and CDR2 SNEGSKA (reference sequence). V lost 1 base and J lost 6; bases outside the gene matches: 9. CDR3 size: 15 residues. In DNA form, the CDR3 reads TGCAGTGCTAGAGTCTGGGACAGGGGAAGGGGCGAGCAGTACTTC. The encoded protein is CSARVWDRGRGEQYF.

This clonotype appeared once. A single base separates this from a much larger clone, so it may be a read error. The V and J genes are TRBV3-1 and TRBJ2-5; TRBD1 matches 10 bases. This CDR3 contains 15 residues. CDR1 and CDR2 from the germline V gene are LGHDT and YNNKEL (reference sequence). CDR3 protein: CASNQGTGARETQYF. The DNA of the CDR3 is TGTGCCAGCAACCAAGGGACAGGGGCCAGGGAGACCCAGTACTTC.

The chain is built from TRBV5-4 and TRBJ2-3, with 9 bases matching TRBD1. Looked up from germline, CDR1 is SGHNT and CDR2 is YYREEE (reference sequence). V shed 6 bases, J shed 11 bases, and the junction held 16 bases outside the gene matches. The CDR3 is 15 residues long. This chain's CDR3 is CASKSGTGRNNEQYF. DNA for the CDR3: TGTGCCAGCAAATCCGGGACAGGGAGGAACAATGAGCAGTATTTT.

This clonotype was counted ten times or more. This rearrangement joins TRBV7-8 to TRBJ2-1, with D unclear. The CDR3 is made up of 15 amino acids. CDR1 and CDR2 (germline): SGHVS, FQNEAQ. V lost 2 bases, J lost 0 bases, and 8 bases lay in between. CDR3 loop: CASSLWLGSYNEQFF. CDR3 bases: TGTGCCAGCAGCTTATGGCTGGGCTCCTACAATGAGCAGTTCTTC.

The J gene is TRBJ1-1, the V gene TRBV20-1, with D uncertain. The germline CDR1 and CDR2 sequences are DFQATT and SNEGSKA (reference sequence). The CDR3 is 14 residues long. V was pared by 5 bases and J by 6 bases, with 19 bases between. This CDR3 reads CSAATFPMSPEAFF. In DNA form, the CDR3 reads TGCAGTGCTGCGACATTCCCTATGTCGCCTGAAGCTTTCTTT.

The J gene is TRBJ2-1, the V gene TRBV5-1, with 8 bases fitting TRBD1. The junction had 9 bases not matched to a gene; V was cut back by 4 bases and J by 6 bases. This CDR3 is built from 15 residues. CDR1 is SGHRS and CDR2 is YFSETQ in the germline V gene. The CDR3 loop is CASSPDRVGSNEQFF. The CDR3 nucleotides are TGCGCCAGCAGCCCGGACAGGGTAGGTTCCAATGAGCAGTTCTTC.